One and the same sample provided the 6 T cell receptor beta chains below, sequenced in a study of T cell changes during pregnancy in multiple sclerosis. Assay used: immunoSEQ multiplex PCR; TCRdb lists only in-frame clones, some missing. This sample yields about 99,000 clones, of which about 90% are seen a single time; roughly 0.88% belongs to the top ten. Material: peripheral blood, obtained after pregnancy. The receptors were gathered from a female donor with multiple sclerosis, enrolled in a pregnancy study.

The sample holds one count of this clone. This chain uses TRBV7-9 with TRBJ1-2; D is possibly TRBD1 (5 bases). Trimming removed 7 bases from V and 8 bases from J, with 20 bases in between. The germline V gene encodes CDR1 SEHNR and CDR2 FQNEAQ (reference sequence). The CDR3 length is 14 residues. CDR3 sequence (DNA): TGTGCCAGCACCCGACGGGGCTCGGGGGACGGCTACACCTTC. It specifies CASTRRGSGDGYTF. The entire variable domain, with the rest obtained from reference TRBV7-9 and TRBJ1-2, is as follows: DTGVSQNPRHKITKRGQNVTFRCDPISEHNRLYWYRQTLGQGPEFLTYFQNEAQLEKSRLLSDRFSAERPKGSFSTLEIQRTEQGDSAMYLCASTRRGSGDGYTFGSGTRLTVV.

The chain combines TRBV11-1 with TRBJ1-1, with 7 bases fitting TRBD1. The trim removed 10 bases at V and 5 bases at J, leaving 22 bases unmatched. The CDR3 is made up of 17 amino acids. Germline V lookup: CDR1 SGHAT, CDR2 FQDESV (reference sequence). CDR3: CATSPGLTGKEGTEAFF. Written as DNA, the CDR3 is TGTGCCACCTCTCCAGGGCTGACAGGGAAGGAGGGAACTGAAGCTTTCTTT.

The chain is built from TRBV4-1 and TRBJ2-1; 9 bases are a match to TRBD2. V dropped 8 bases and J dropped 1; count of bases not matched to a gene: 3. This CDR3 is 14 amino acids long. Germline V lookup: CDR1 MGHRA, CDR2 YSYEKL. The CDR3: CASRAGGSYNEQFF. The CDR3 bases are TGCGCCAGCCGGGCGGGAGGGTCCTACAATGAGCAGTTCTTC.

Note on this clone: The junction departs from germline at one end; a sequencing error may be responsible. The rearrangement joins TRBV19 to TRBJ1-1; 12 bases line up with TRBD1. CDR3 length: 17 amino acids. Per germline, CDR1 LNHDA and CDR2 SQIVND (reference sequence). The CDR3 bases are TGTGCCAGTCGTATGGGACAGGGGGCATTATCAGACACTGAAGCTTTCTTT. Translation: CASRMGQGALSDTEAFF. Using reference TRBV19 and TRBJ1-1 for the parts outside the CDR3, the full variable domain is DGGITQSPKYLFRKEGQNVTLSCEQNLNHDAMYWYRQDPGQGLRLIYYSQIVNDFQKGDIAEGYSVSREKKESFPLTVTSAQKNPTAFYLCASRMGQGALSDTEAFFGQGTRLTVV.

This chain joins TRBV7-8 and TRBJ2-1; 8 bases map to TRBD2. This CDR3 contains 20 residues. Germline V gene data show CDR1 as SGHVS and CDR2 as FQNEAQ. V lost 4 bases to trimming and J lost 0 bases; unmatched junction nucleotides: 17. This chain's CDR3 is CASSSEGGGSHLSSYNEQFF. DNA for the CDR3: TGTGCCAGCAGCTCCGAGGGCGGGGGGAGCCACCTGAGCTCCTACAATGAGCAGTTCTTC.

CDR3 nucleotide sequence: TGTGCCAGCAGGTATCGGGACAGCCTATATGGCTACACCTTC. Translated, it gives CASRYRDSLYGYTF. The chain has TRBV6-6 and TRBJ1-2; 7 nucleotides line up with TRBD1. Losses at the gene ends were 6 bases for V and 5 bases for J; bases not matched to a gene: 9. CDR3 length: 14 residues. CDR1 is MNHNY, CDR2 SVGAGI, per germline (reference sequence).